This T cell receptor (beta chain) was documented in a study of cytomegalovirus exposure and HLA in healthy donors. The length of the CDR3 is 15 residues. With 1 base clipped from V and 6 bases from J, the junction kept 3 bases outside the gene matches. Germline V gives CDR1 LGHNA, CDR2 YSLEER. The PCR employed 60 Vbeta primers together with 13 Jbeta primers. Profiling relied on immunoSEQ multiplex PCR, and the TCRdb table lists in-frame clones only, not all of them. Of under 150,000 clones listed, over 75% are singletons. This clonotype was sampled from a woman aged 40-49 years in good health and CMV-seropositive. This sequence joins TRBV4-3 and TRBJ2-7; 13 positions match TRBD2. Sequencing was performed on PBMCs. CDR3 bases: TGCGCCAGCAGCCAAGGACTAGCGGGAGGTCTCGAGCAGTACTTC. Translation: CASSQGLAGGLEQYF.